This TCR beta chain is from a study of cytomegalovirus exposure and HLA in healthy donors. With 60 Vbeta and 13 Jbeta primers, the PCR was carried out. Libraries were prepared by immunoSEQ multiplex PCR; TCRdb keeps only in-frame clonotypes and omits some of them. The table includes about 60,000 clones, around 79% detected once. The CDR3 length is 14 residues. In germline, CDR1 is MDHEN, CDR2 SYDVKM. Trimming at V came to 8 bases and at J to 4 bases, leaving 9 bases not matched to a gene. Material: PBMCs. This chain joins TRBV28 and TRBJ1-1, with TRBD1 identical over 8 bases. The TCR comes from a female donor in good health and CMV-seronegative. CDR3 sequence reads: CASPPPDRVTEAFF. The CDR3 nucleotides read TGTGCCAGCCCCCCCCCGGACAGGGTCACTGAAGCTTTCTTT.